This T cell receptor beta chain derives from a study of cytomegalovirus exposure and HLA in healthy donors. Overall study results and limits: About 150 TCR beta chains were listed as cytomegalovirus-associated. One later analysis reportedly identified an Asian-associated ancestry cluster that showed fewer N-insertions than the approximately 710-donor mean.

Details on this clone: Its specificity is unknown.

PCR used 60 Vbeta primers and 13 Jbeta primers. Only in-frame clones appear in the TCRdb table, and some are missing; sequencing was by immunoSEQ multiplex PCR. The sample shows 85,000 to 130,000 clones, roughly 74% of them seen only once. The clonotype originates from a man aged 35-49 years in good health and CMV-seronegative. Material for sequencing was PBMCs.

The CDR3, as DNA: TGTGCCAGCAGTGAGGGACAGCGCAATCAGCCCCAGCATTTT. Protein: CASSEGQRNQPQHF. The genes are TRBV2 and TRBJ1-5, with TRBD1 identical over 7 bases. This CDR3 contains 14 residues. Germline assignment: CDR1 SNHLY and CDR2 FYNNEI. The V segment lost 3 bases and the J segment 2 bases; nucleotides outside the gene matches: 1.